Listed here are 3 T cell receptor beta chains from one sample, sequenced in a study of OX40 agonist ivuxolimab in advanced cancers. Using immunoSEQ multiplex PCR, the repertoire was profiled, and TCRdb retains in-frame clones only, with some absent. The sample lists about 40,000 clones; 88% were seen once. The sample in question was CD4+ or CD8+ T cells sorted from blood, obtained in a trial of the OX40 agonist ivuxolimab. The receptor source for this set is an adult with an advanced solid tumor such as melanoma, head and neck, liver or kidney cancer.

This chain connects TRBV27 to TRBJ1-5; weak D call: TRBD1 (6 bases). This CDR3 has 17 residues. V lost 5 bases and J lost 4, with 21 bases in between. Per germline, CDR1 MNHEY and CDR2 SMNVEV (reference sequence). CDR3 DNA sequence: TGTGCCAGCAGTCCCCTTCGGGGAGAGGGGGTAAATCAGCCCCAGCATTTT. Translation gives CASSPLRGEGVNQPQHF.

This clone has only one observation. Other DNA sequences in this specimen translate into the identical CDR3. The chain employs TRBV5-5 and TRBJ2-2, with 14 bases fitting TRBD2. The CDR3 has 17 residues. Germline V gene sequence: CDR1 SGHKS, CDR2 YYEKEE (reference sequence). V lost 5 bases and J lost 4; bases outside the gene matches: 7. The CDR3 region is CASSFGLAGGRTGELFF. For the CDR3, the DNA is TGTGCCAGCAGTTTTGGACTAGCGGGAGGACGCACCGGGGAGCTGTTTTTT.

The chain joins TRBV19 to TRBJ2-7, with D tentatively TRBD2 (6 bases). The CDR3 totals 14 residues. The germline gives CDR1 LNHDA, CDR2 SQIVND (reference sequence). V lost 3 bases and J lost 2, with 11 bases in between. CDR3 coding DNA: TGTGCCAGTAGTATCGTGTCGGGGGCCTACGAGCAGTACTTC. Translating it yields CASSIVSGAYEQYF.